What follows describes a single TCR beta chain. This sample is drawn from a study of identical twins. TCRdb fed the 5' RACE reads into MiXCR, producing one record per CDR3 protein. Of roughly 690,000 distinct CDR3 sequences in the sample, over 20% were seen once. CDR1 SQVTM and CDR2 ANQGSEA come from the germline V gene. The V gene end was trimmed by 3 bases and the J gene end by 5 bases; junction bases not matched to a gene: 8. The CDR3 has 14 amino acids. These sequences were also reported in another study, on T cells expressing NK-cell markers. From that report: Seven of the eight sequenced donors were HCMV-seropositive; one was seronegative.

The rearrangement links TRBV29-1 to TRBJ2-5; 8 nucleotides line up with TRBD2. Material: PBMCs. This TCR was recovered from a woman under 30 in good health. CDR3 in DNA: TGCAGCGTTGACCAGCGGGCGGGGGGCGAGACCCAGTACTTC. Amino acid sequence: CSVDQRAGGETQYF.